These T cell receptor beta chains were read from a single sample in a study of blood T cell repertoires in COVID-19. The data were produced by immunoSEQ multiplex PCR, yet TCRdb's version contains in-frame clones alone and is incomplete. The data show 250,000 to 350,000 clones, with around 87% seen just once and approximately 7.8% held by the top ten. The sequenced sample consisted of peripheral blood. The receptors stem from a woman aged 45-60 years who had recovered from COVID-19. The CDR3 runs from the conserved cysteine through the conserved F or W. The D gene is left open where the match is weak. The size entry is marked missing in some rows and otherwise reads once, few, many or a size class.

V gene: TRBV7-9
D gene: TRBD1
clone size: -
J gene: TRBJ1-6
CDR3 protein: CASSLDRVTSPLHF
CDR3 DNA: TGTGCCAGCAGCCTCGACAGGGTAACTTCACCCCTCCACTTT

V gene: TRBV7-3
D gene: TRBD2
clone size: once
J gene: TRBJ2-1
CDR3 protein: CASSLGLEVFF
CDR3 DNA: TGTGCCAGCAGCTTAGGACTAGAGGTGTTCTTC

V gene: TRBV7-2
D gene: -
clone size: once
J gene: TRBJ2-7
CDR3 protein: CASSLRVAPSYEQYF
CDR3 DNA: TGTGCCAGCAGCCTCAGGGTAGCACCCTCCTACGAGCAGTACTTC

V gene: TRBV6-5
D gene: TRBD1
clone size: -
J gene: TRBJ1-1
CDR3 protein: CASSYTGTGSTEAFF
CDR3 DNA: TGTGCCAGCAGTTACACCGGGACAGGGTCGACTGAAGCTTTCTTT

V gene: TRBV27
D gene: -
clone size: -
J gene: TRBJ2-5
CDR3 protein: CASSLRRTRVETQYF
CDR3 DNA: TGTGCCAGCAGCTTACGCCGGACTCGTGTTGAGACCCAGTACTTC

V gene: TRBV27
D gene: -
clone size: many
J gene: TRBJ2-1
CDR3 protein: CASSFSPVGVREQFF
CDR3 DNA: TGTGCCAGCAGTTTTTCCCCGGTCGGCGTGAGGGAGCAGTTCTTC

V gene: TRBV7-2
D gene: -
clone size: -
J gene: TRBJ1-2
CDR3 protein: CASSLSTANYGYTF
CDR3 DNA: TGTGCCAGCAGCTTATCAACAGCTAACTATGGCTACACCTTC

V gene: TRBV19
D gene: -
clone size: -
J gene: TRBJ1-2
CDR3 protein: CASSFRESNYGYTF
CDR3 DNA: TGTGCCAGTAGTTTTAGGGAGAGCAACTATGGCTACACCTTC

V gene: TRBV9
D gene: TRBD1
clone size: -
J gene: TRBJ2-7
CDR3 protein: CASSVTPGQSYEQYF
CDR3 DNA: TGTGCCAGCAGCGTAACACCGGGACAGTCCTACGAGCAGTACTTC

V gene: TRBV4-1
D gene: -
clone size: -
J gene: TRBJ2-3
CDR3 protein: CASSQVGGSTDTQYF
CDR3 DNA: TGCGCCAGCAGCCAAGTGGGCGGGAGCACAGATACGCAGTATTTT

V gene: TRBV29-1
D gene: -
clone size: -
J gene: TRBJ1-2
CDR3 protein: CSVGQGGYTF
CDR3 DNA: TGCAGCGTTGGTCAGGGAGGCTACACCTTC

V gene: TRBV7-6
D gene: TRBD2
clone size: -
J gene: TRBJ2-5
CDR3 protein: CASSFRLAGGETQYF
CDR3 DNA: TGTGCCAGCAGCTTTAGACTGGCGGGAGGGGAGACCCAGTACTTC

V gene: TRBV5-6
D gene: -
clone size: -
J gene: TRBJ2-6
CDR3 protein: CASSSGDGYLTGANVLTF
CDR3 DNA: TGTGCCAGCAGCTCGGGGGACGGATACCTGACTGGGGCCAACGTCCTGACTTTC

V gene: TRBV6-1
D gene: -
clone size: -
J gene: TRBJ1-1
CDR3 protein: CASSENVRGNTEAFF
CDR3 DNA: TGTGCCAGCAGTGAAAACGTCAGGGGAAACACTGAAGCTTTCTTT

V gene: TRBV6-2/TRBV6-3
D gene: -
clone size: -
J gene: TRBJ1-1
CDR3 protein: CASSFTGWNGAFF
CDR3 DNA: TGTGCCAGCAGTTTTACAGGGTGGAATGGAGCTTTCTTT

V gene: TRBV28
D gene: TRBD1
clone size: -
J gene: TRBJ2-1
CDR3 protein: CASRATGVRNEQFF
CDR3 DNA: TGTGCCAGCAGAGCGACAGGGGTTCGGAATGAGCAGTTCTTC

V gene: TRBV6-2/TRBV6-3
D gene: -
clone size: -
J gene: TRBJ1-5
CDR3 protein: CASSYSILRGVKQPQHF
CDR3 DNA: TGTGCCAGCAGTTACTCGATCTTGCGGGGAGTGAAGCAGCCCCAGCATTTT

V gene: TRBV19
D gene: -
clone size: -
J gene: TRBJ2-5
CDR3 protein: CASSRPGEETQYF
CDR3 DNA: TGTGCCAGTAGTCGCCCGGGGGAAGAGACCCAGTACTTC

V gene: TRBV28
D gene: -
clone size: -
J gene: TRBJ1-1
CDR3 protein: CASSLPGVMNTEAFF
CDR3 DNA: TGTGCCAGCAGTTTACCAGGGGTCATGAACACTGAAGCTTTCTTT

V gene: TRBV6-6
D gene: -
clone size: -
J gene: TRBJ1-2
CDR3 protein: CASSYGGRGYTF
CDR3 DNA: TGTGCCAGCAGTTACGGCGGCCGTGGCTACACCTTC

V gene: TRBV11-3
D gene: TRBD2
clone size: once
J gene: TRBJ2-1
CDR3 protein: CASSSSSGRGNEQFF
CDR3 DNA: TGTGCCAGCAGCTCCTCTAGCGGGAGGGGGAATGAGCAGTTCTTC

V gene: TRBV6-1
D gene: TRBD1
clone size: -
J gene: TRBJ1-4
CDR3 protein: CASRTTGPNEKLFF
CDR3 DNA: TGTGCCAGCAGAACGACAGGGCCTAATGAAAAACTGTTTTTT

V gene: TRBV3-1/TRBV3-2
D gene: TRBD1
clone size: -
J gene: TRBJ1-1
CDR3 protein: CANANQDRAGSTEAFF
CDR3 DNA: TGTGCCAACGCAAACCAAGACAGGGCTGGTAGCACTGAAGCTTTCTTT

V gene: TRBV7-2
D gene: -
clone size: -
J gene: TRBJ2-1
CDR3 protein: CASSLGHGSYNEQFF
CDR3 DNA: TGTGCCAGCAGCTTAGGACACGGCTCCTACAATGAGCAGTTCTTC

V gene: TRBV5-4
D gene: TRBD1
clone size: -
J gene: TRBJ2-3
CDR3 protein: CASSPRTGADTQYF
CDR3 DNA: TGTGCCAGCAGCCCACGGACAGGGGCAGATACGCAGTATTTT

V gene: TRBV6-5
D gene: -
clone size: -
J gene: TRBJ2-5
CDR3 protein: CASSSAHRGQETQYF
CDR3 DNA: TGTGCCAGCAGTTCCGCCCATAGGGGCCAAGAGACCCAGTACTTC

V gene: TRBV25-1
D gene: -
clone size: -
J gene: TRBJ1-6
CDR3 protein: CASSGRQNSPLHF
CDR3 DNA: TGTGCCAGCAGTGGACGACAGAATTCACCCCTCCACTTT

V gene: TRBV11-2
D gene: -
clone size: -
J gene: TRBJ1-6
CDR3 protein: CASSLVGGSPLHF
CDR3 DNA: TGTGCCAGCAGCTTAGTAGGGGGATCACCCCTCCACTTT

V gene: TRBV6-2/TRBV6-3
D gene: TRBD1
clone size: -
J gene: TRBJ1-4
CDR3 protein: CASSPQGAPEKLFF
CDR3 DNA: TGTGCCAGCAGTCCCCAGGGGGCGCCCGAAAAACTGTTTTTT

V gene: TRBV7-2
D gene: TRBD1
clone size: -
J gene: TRBJ2-7
CDR3 protein: CASSLAPGQGSEAQYF
CDR3 DNA: TGTGCCAGCAGCTTAGCCCCGGGACAGGGCTCCGAGGCGCAGTACTTC

V gene: TRBV28
D gene: -
clone size: -
J gene: TRBJ2-3
CDR3 protein: CASSPPDTDTQYF
CDR3 DNA: TGTGCCAGCAGTCCGCCAGACACAGATACGCAGTATTTT

V gene: TRBV19
D gene: TRBD1
clone size: -
J gene: TRBJ1-2
CDR3 protein: CASSMDRGIPHYTF
CDR3 DNA: TGTGCCAGTAGTATGGACAGGGGTATCCCCCACTACACCTTC

V gene: TRBV11-2
D gene: -
clone size: -
J gene: TRBJ2-1
CDR3 protein: CASSPNNEQFF
CDR3 DNA: TGTGCCAGCAGCCCCAACAATGAGCAGTTCTTC

V gene: TRBV19
D gene: TRBD1
clone size: once
J gene: TRBJ1-3
CDR3 protein: CASSVIQGAAGNTIYF
CDR3 DNA: TGTGCCAGTAGTGTTATACAGGGGGCAGCTGGAAACACCATATATTTT

V gene: TRBV5-6
D gene: TRBD1
clone size: once
J gene: TRBJ1-1
CDR3 protein: CASTEATRGRRQAFF
CDR3 DNA: TGTGCCAGCACCGAGGCGACTAGGGGGCGAAGACAAGCTTTCTTT

V gene: TRBV6-1
D gene: TRBD1
clone size: -
J gene: TRBJ1-3
CDR3 protein: CASSEWVVRGSGNTIYF
CDR3 DNA: TGTGCCAGCAGTGAATGGGTAGTCAGGGGGTCTGGAAACACCATATATTTT

V gene: TRBV7-2
D gene: TRBD2
clone size: -
J gene: TRBJ2-3
CDR3 protein: CASRTGLAGSTDTQYF
CDR3 DNA: TGTGCCAGCAGAACGGGACTAGCGGGGAGCACAGATACGCAGTATTTT

V gene: TRBV29-1
D gene: -
clone size: -
J gene: TRBJ1-4
CDR3 protein: CSVPGLNEKLFF
CDR3 DNA: TGCAGCGTCCCCGGACTTAATGAAAAACTGTTTTTT

V gene: TRBV18
D gene: -
clone size: -
J gene: TRBJ2-5
CDR3 protein: CASSPLQETQYF
CDR3 DNA: TGTGCCAGCTCACCCCTCCAAGAGACCCAGTACTTC

V gene: TRBV3-1/TRBV3-2
D gene: -
clone size: -
J gene: TRBJ2-7
CDR3 protein: CASSPSQGSSYEQYF
CDR3 DNA: TGTGCCAGCAGCCCCTCCCAGGGTAGCTCCTACGAGCAGTACTTC

V gene: TRBV5-4
D gene: -
clone size: few
J gene: TRBJ1-5
CDR3 protein: CASSSQGSNQPQHF
CDR3 DNA: TGTGCCAGCAGCTCACAGGGAAGCAATCAGCCCCAGCATTTT

V gene: TRBV6-5
D gene: TRBD1
clone size: once
J gene: TRBJ1-2
CDR3 protein: CASSSGGDGYTF
CDR3 DNA: TGTGCCAGCAGTTCAGGGGGAGATGGCTACACCTTC

V gene: TRBV19
D gene: TRBD1
clone size: -
J gene: TRBJ2-2
CDR3 protein: CASSTTGVAGELFF
CDR3 DNA: TGTGCCAGTAGTACCACAGGGGTGGCCGGGGAGCTGTTTTTT

V gene: TRBV9
D gene: TRBD2
clone size: -
J gene: TRBJ2-3
CDR3 protein: CASTLSGRTDTQYF
CDR3 DNA: TGTGCCAGCACCCTCAGCGGGAGAACAGATACGCAGTATTTT

V gene: TRBV3-1/TRBV3-2
D gene: -
clone size: -
J gene: TRBJ1-4
CDR3 protein: CASSPGPANEKLFF
CDR3 DNA: TGTGCCAGCAGTCCAGGGCCGGCTAATGAAAAACTGTTTTTT

V gene: TRBV24-1
D gene: TRBD2
clone size: -
J gene: TRBJ2-1
CDR3 protein: CATSDEGLADSSYNEQFF
CDR3 DNA: TGTGCCACCAGTGATGAGGGACTAGCGGATAGCTCCTACAATGAGCAGTTCTTC

V gene: TRBV6-5
D gene: -
clone size: once
J gene: TRBJ1-6
CDR3 protein: CASSYRPTPSPLHF
CDR3 DNA: TGTGCCAGCAGTTACAGACCGACACCTTCACCCCTCCACTTT

V gene: TRBV3-1/TRBV3-2
D gene: TRBD2
clone size: -
J gene: TRBJ2-1
CDR3 protein: CASSHNRLAESPGVPYNEQFF
CDR3 DNA: TGTGCCAGCAGCCACAATCGACTAGCGGAATCCCCTGGGGTTCCCTACAATGAGCAGTTCTTC

V gene: TRBV10-3
D gene: TRBD1
clone size: -
J gene: TRBJ2-2
CDR3 protein: CAISETGQGTGELFF
CDR3 DNA: TGTGCCATCAGTGAGACGGGACAGGGGACCGGGGAGCTGTTTTTT

V gene: TRBV6-5
D gene: TRBD1
clone size: once
J gene: TRBJ1-6
CDR3 protein: CASSFGGTENSPLHF
CDR3 DNA: TGTGCCAGCAGTTTTGGTGGGACAGAAAATTCACCCCTCCACTTT

V gene: TRBV28
D gene: TRBD2
clone size: -
J gene: TRBJ2-5
CDR3 protein: CATIAGGLETQYF
CDR3 DNA: TGTGCCACCATAGCGGGGGGGCTCGAGACCCAGTACTTC

V gene: TRBV21-1
D gene: -
clone size: -
J gene: TRBJ2-5
CDR3 protein: CASSILPGGSGETQYF
CDR3 DNA: TGTGCCAGCAGCATTTTACCGGGCGGGAGTGGCGAGACCCAGTACTTC

V gene: TRBV19
D gene: TRBD2
clone size: -
J gene: TRBJ2-1
CDR3 protein: CASSSGLAAAYNEQFF
CDR3 DNA: TGTGCCAGTAGTTCGGGACTAGCGGCAGCCTACAATGAGCAGTTCTTC

V gene: TRBV19
D gene: TRBD1
clone size: -
J gene: TRBJ1-1
CDR3 protein: CASSTARTGGFTEAFF
CDR3 DNA: TGTGCCAGTAGTACGGCTCGGACAGGGGGTTTCACTGAAGCTTTCTTT

V gene: TRBV10-3
D gene: -
clone size: -
J gene: TRBJ2-6
CDR3 protein: CAISESVGGSGANVLTF
CDR3 DNA: TGTGCCATCAGTGAAAGTGTCGGGGGCTCTGGGGCCAACGTCCTGACTTTC